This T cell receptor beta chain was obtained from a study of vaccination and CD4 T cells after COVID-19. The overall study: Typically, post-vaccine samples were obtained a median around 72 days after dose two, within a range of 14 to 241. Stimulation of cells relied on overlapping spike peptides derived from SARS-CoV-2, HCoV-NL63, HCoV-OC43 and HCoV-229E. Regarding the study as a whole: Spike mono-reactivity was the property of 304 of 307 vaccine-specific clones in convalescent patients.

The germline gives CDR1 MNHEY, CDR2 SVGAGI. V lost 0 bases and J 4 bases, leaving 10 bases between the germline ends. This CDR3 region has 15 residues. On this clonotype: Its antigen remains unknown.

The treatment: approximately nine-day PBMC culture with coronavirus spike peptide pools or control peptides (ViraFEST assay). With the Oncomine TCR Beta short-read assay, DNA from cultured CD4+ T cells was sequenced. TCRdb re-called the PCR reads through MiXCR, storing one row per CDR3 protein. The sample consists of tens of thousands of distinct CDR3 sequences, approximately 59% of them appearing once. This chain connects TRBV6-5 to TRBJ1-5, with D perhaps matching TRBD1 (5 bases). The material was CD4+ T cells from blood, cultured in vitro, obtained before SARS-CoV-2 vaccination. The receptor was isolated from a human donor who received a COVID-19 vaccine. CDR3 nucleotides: TGTGCCAGCAGTTACTCGATTGGGGCGAATCAGCCCCAGCATTTT. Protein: CASSYSIGANQPQHF.